This T cell receptor beta chain was sequenced in a study of Graves' ophthalmopathy and Graves' hyperthyroidism. Overall study context: Blood was drawn at initial diagnosis, before any treatment.

Germline trimming cut 2 bases from V and 6 bases from J; bases unmatched to any gene: 12. Looked up from germline, CDR1 is DFQATT and CDR2 is SNEGSKA (reference sequence). The CDR3 is 16 amino acids. The authors diagnosed from clinical symptoms, serum thyroxine, TRAb, thyroid ultrasound and orbital computed tomography. The authors used Ficoll-Paque density gradient centrifugation to separate PBMCs. The input was approximately 10 ml of fresh peripheral blood. For repertoire sequencing, the TCR beta CDR3 regions were amplified from RNA transcripts. Scientists carried out first-round RT-PCR using HTBI primers and then a second-round multiplex PCR. TCRdb used MiXCR to reprocess the multiplex PCR reads, holding one entry per CDR3 protein. Found here are roughly 610,000 distinct CDR3 sequences, 22% of them singletons; the top ten hold approximately 7.7%.

The sequenced sample was peripheral blood. The chain is built from TRBV20-1 and TRBJ2-4, with 8 bases aligning to TRBD1. This sequence originates from a young woman with stable Graves' hyperthyroidism. Some clones in this sample may be carry-over from other donors' samples. CDR3 sequence reads: CSARSYLRGRGNIQYF. The CDR3 DNA follows: TGCAGTGCTAGATCCTATCTCAGGGGGCGCGGAAACATTCAGTACTTC.